These 5 T cell receptor beta chains came from one sample sequenced in a study of identical twins' blood T cells. TCRdb reprocessed the 5' RACE reads via MiXCR and lists one record per CDR3 protein. The sample lists a few hundred thousand distinct CDR3 sequences; roughly 28% were seen once. Input material: PBMCs. These receptors were obtained from a woman aged 18-55 years in good health.

This clonotype has more than one count but fewer than ten. The chain combines TRBV5-6 with TRBJ1-2, with D hard to call. Germline loops: CDR1 SGHDT, CDR2 YYEEEE. V was cut by 2 bases and J by 5 bases, with 13 bases left in between. The length of the CDR3 is 14 residues. DNA for the CDR3: TGTGCCAGCAGCTTTCAGGCGTCCGCGTATGGCTACACCTTC. It codes for CASSFQASAYGYTF.

The chain links TRBV24-1 to TRBJ1-2; D not certain. The CDR3 length is 13 residues. Germline V gene sequence: CDR1 KGHDR, CDR2 SFDVKD. With 4 bases removed from V and 4 bases from J, the gap between germline ends came to 9 bases. CDR3 DNA: TGTGCCACCAGTGACGGGAGCTTCTATGGCTACACCTTC. Protein sequence: CATSDGSFYGYTF.

This clonotype was observed a few times. The genes are TRBV7-2 and TRBJ1-1; possibly TRBD1 for D (5 bases). The CDR3 sequence is 15 residues long. Per the germline V gene, CDR1 is SGHTA and CDR2 is FQGNSA. Trimming left V 4 bases short and J 1 base short, with 13 bases between. The CDR3 loop is CASSWSGTGNTEAFF. The CDR3 DNA follows: TGTGCCAGCAGCTGGTCCGGGACGGGGAACACTGAAGCTTTCTTT.

V is TRBV10-3 and J is TRBJ2-5, with unresolved D. In germline, CDR1 is ENHRY, CDR2 SYGVKD. V was trimmed by 2 bases and J by 4 bases, leaving 8 bases between them. The CDR3 has 13 residues. CDR3 region: CAISEPGRETQYF. The CDR3 nucleotides are TGTGCCATCAGTGAGCCTGGAAGAGAGACCCAGTACTTC.

This chain joins TRBV9 and TRBJ1-1; weak D call: TRBD1 (5 bases). In germline, CDR1 is SGDLS, CDR2 YYNGEE. The CDR3 totals 14 residues. The V end lost 6 bases, the J end lost 4 bases, and 16 bases lay between the germline ends. The CDR3 spells CASTFDSRGTEAFF. In nucleotides, the CDR3 is TGTGCCAGCACTTTCGACAGTCGTGGCACTGAAGCTTTCTTT.